These T cell receptor beta chains were read from a single sample in a study of fetal regulatory T cell absence and autoimmunity. TCRdb keeps only in-frame clones here, not all; method: immunoSEQ multiplex PCR. The sample yields some 87,000 clones, 72% seen once. The specimen was pancreas tissue. Receptor source: a male donor with IPEX syndrome. The conserved cysteine and the conserved F or W are not part of the CDR3 here.

>TRBV11-2|TRBJ2-3
ASSLGQGTDTQY
>TRBV10-3|TRBJ2-1
AISERAGGYNEQF
>TRBV9|TRBJ2-6
ASSPSQQPIEGVGANVLT
>TRBV13|TRBJ1-1
ASSSPDRMNTEAF
>TRBV6-1|TRBJ2-7
ASSVQKGYEQY
>TRBV9|TRBJ2-2
ASSVAYTGELF
>TRBV30|TRBJ1-6
AWSAGSPLH
>TRBV7-6|TRBJ1-3
ASSFSSSGNTIY
>TRBV7-2|TRBJ2-3
ASSLEAGGPADTQY
>TRBV4-1|TRBJ2-7
ASSQESLLAGDYEQY
>TRBV6-5|TRBJ2-7
ASSYSIRREQY
>TRBV29-1|TRBJ1-1
SVEGSGGAF
>TRBV6-5|TRBJ2-3
ASSYSTSGSTDTQY
>TRBV7-2|TRBJ1-1
ASSLHMNTEAF
>TRBV5-6|TRBJ2-1
ASSLGVDYYSYNEQF
>TRBV7-2|TRBJ2-3
ASSPGTDTQY
>TRBV2|TRBJ2-3
ASSRTSGSTDTQY
>TRBV5-4|TRBJ2-2
ASRPGTENTGELF
>TRBV14|TRBJ2-2
ASSQDFRAVNTGELF
>TRBV5-1|TRBJ2-3
ASGGQGELGDTQY
>TRBV13|TRBJ2-2
ASSPEGEVTGELF
>TRBV11-2|TRBJ2-7
ASSSQGGEQY
>TRBV15|TRBJ1-3
ATSRDKGQGRYTIY
>TRBV18|TRBJ1-2
ASSPLWGSYGYT
>TRBV10-3|TRBJ1-2
AISSVYGYT
>TRBV5-4|TRBJ1-2
ASSLVGEGYT
>TRBV27|TRBJ2-7
ASRQRERYYEQY
>TRBV9|TRBJ2-3
ASSVTGTDTQY
>TRBV6-5|TRBJ2-7
ASSYFTGTGGYEQY
>TRBV5-4|TRBJ1-3
ASSWGQGGGNTIY
>TRBV9|TRBJ2-5
ASSSTGGLSWETQY
>TRBV11-2|TRBJ1-1
ASSSNRDRGLRDTEAF
>TRBV28|TRBJ2-1
ASSTLTSGAYNEQF
>TRBV9|TRBJ1-1
ASSTGTDRGTEAF
>TRBV30|TRBJ2-1
ACPFHNEQF
>TRBV7-2|TRBJ2-7
ASSLGTSGGYEQY
>TRBV7-2|TRBJ2-1
ASIGLAGGSLSYNEQF
>TRBV2|TRBJ2-7
ASDRAPYEQY
>TRBV11-2|TRBJ2-1
VSSLGAGEQF
>TRBV19|TRBJ1-1
ASSPWTGRTEAF
>TRBV7-9|TRBJ1-1
ASSLQGLNTEAF
>TRBV11-2|TRBJ1-1
ASSPFRTEAF
>TRBV6-1|TRBJ1-2
ASSEEGLNYGYT
>TRBV4-1|TRBJ1-2
ASSHPGAGWNYGYT
>TRBV7-9|TRBJ2-1
ASSWGVYNEQF